This entry lists 17 T cell receptor beta chains sequenced from one sample in a study of blood T cell repertoires in COVID-19. Sequencing used immunoSEQ multiplex PCR; TCRdb keeps in-frame clones, though not all of them. The sample lists a few hundred thousand clones, roughly 90% occurring once. The sample was PBMCs or T cells enriched from blood (not recorded which). Receptors were obtained from a woman in her thirties or forties who had been exposed to COVID-19.

The chain carries TRBV25-1 and TRBJ2-5, with 8 nucleotides matching TRBD1. J gave up 4 bases and V 8 bases, and 6 bases lay outside the gene matches. Germline lookup yields CDR1 MGHDK and CDR2 SYGVNS. The CDR3 loop spans 13 amino acids. The CDR3: CASGGQGGETQYF. Written as DNA, the CDR3 is TGTGCCAGCGGTGGACAGGGTGGAGAGACCCAGTACTTC.

The CDR3 sequence: CASSLVDRGYGYTF. The DNA for the CDR3 is TGTGCCAGCAGCTTAGTGGACAGGGGATATGGCTACACCTTC. The V and J genes are TRBV7-9 and TRBJ1-2; 9 bases are shared with TRBD1. Germline CDR1 reads SEHNR; CDR2 reads FQNEAQ (reference sequence). The CDR3 is made up of 14 amino acids. Trimming removed 1 base from V and 5 bases from J; junction bases left unmatched: 2.

The CDR3 coding sequence is TGTGCCAGTAGGGACCACCGGACAGGGCCGAACACTGAAGCTTTCTTT. Translated, it gives CASRDHRTGPNTEAFF. The gene calls are TRBV19 and TRBJ1-1; 8 nucleotides align to TRBD1. V shed 6 bases, J shed 1 base, and the junction held 10 bases outside the gene matches. Germline V CDR1 and CDR2: LNHDA, SQIVND (reference sequence). The CDR3 has 16 residues.

The chain combines TRBV12-3 or TRBV12-4 with TRBJ1-2; D not certain. This CDR3 is 12 amino acids long. Trimming took off 5 bases at V and 8 bases at J, with 12 bases between the two ends. The CDR3 nucleotides read TGTGCCAGCAGTCCGTGGGGAGGGGGCTACACCTTC. Protein product: CASSPWGGGYTF.

This clone occurred once. The gene calls are TRBV2 and TRBJ2-1; TRBD2 matches 8 bases. The CDR3 loop spans 15 amino acids. Germline lookup yields CDR1 SNHLY and CDR2 FYNNEI. J gave up 6 bases and V 3 bases, and 7 bases lay outside the gene matches. In nucleotides, the CDR3 is TGTGCCAGCAGTGACATGGGACTAGGGGCCAATGAGCAGTTCTTC. It is translated as CASSDMGLGANEQFF. The variable domain in full, completed from reference TRBV2 and TRBJ2-1, reads EPEVTQTPSHQVTQMGQEVILRCVPISNHLYFYWYRQILGQKVEFLVSFYNNEISEKSEIFDDQFSVERPDGSNFTLKIRSTKLEDSAMYFCASSDMGLGANEQFFGPGTRLTVL.

This clone occurred a few times. This rearrangement joins TRBV7-9 to TRBJ2-7, with 7 bases identical to TRBD1. With 5 bases clipped from V and 1 base from J, the junction kept 8 bases outside the gene matches. The CDR3 has 15 residues. The V gene's germline CDR1 is SEHNR and CDR2 FQNEAQ (reference sequence). For the CDR3, the DNA is TGTGCCAGCAGCCGGGCTTTGGACAGGTCCTACGAGCAGTACTTC. Translated: CASSRALDRSYEQYF. Combining the CDR3 with reference TRBV7-9 and TRBJ2-7 gives the whole variable domain DTGVSQNPRHKITKRGQNVTFRCDPISEHNRLYWYRQTLGQGPEFLTYFQNEAQLEKSRLLSDRFSAERPKGSFSTLEIQRTEQGDSAMYLCASSRALDRSYEQYFGPGTRLTVT.

V usage is TRBV28 and J usage is TRBJ2-5; D is perhaps TRBD2 (6 bases). V was pared by 1 base and J by 3 bases, with 24 bases between. The germline V gene encodes CDR1 MDHEN and CDR2 SYDVKM. The CDR3 sequence is 19 residues long. CDR3 amino acids: CASSLFAGTHRGFKETQYF. The CDR3 DNA reads TGTGCCAGCAGTTTATTCGCAGGGACCCATCGGGGGTTCAAAGAGACCCAGTACTTC.

The CDR3 nucleotides read TGTGCCAGTCGGTCTCTAGCTCCGAACACCGGGGAGCTGTTTTTT. Translating gives CASRSLAPNTGELFF. This chain joins TRBV19 and TRBJ2-2; D is possibly TRBD2 (5 bases). Looked up from germline, CDR1 is LNHDA and CDR2 is SQIVND (reference sequence). V was clipped by 8 bases and J by 0 bases, with 13 bases between them. The CDR3 runs 15 residues.

The V gene is TRBV12-3 or TRBV12-4, the J gene TRBJ1-5; no clear D. Deletions cut 4 bases from V and 2 bases from J, with 6 bases between. The CDR3 covers 13 residues. DNA for the CDR3: TGTGCCAGCAGTTCCTATCGCAATCAGCCCCAGCATTTT. Translating it yields CASSSYRNQPQHF.

This chain connects TRBV24-1 to TRBJ2-1, with 9 nucleotides matching TRBD2. The germline V gene encodes CDR1 KGHDR and CDR2 SFDVKD. The CDR3 is 13 amino acids. The J segment lost 4 bases and the V segment lost 7 bases, leaving 1 base of the junction unmatched. For the CDR3, the DNA is TGTGCCACCAGAGCGGGAGGTTACAATGAGCAGTTCTTC. It encodes CATRAGGYNEQFF.

The chain has TRBV7-8 and TRBJ1-5; D gene ambiguous. The CDR3 loop spans 15 amino acids. Trimming shortened V by 6 bases and J by 3 bases, and 15 bases separated the two germline ends. Germline V gene data show CDR1 as SGHVS and CDR2 as FQNEAQ. The CDR3: CASSKTEATNQPQHF. In DNA, the CDR3 is TGTGCCAGCAGTAAGACGGAGGCGACCAATCAGCCCCAGCATTTT.

This clone was recorded once. The chain joins TRBV4-1 to TRBJ1-4; 12 bases line up with TRBD1. The ends lost 10 bases at V and 3 bases at J; junction bases unmatched: 9. This CDR3 spans 16 amino acids. Germline V lookup: CDR1 MGHRA, CDR2 YSYEKL. The CDR3 protein is CATSTGQGAANEKLFF. The DNA of the CDR3 is TGCGCCACCTCCACGGGACAGGGGGCAGCTAATGAAAAACTGTTTTTT.

This clone was seen a handful of times. The V gene is TRBV27, the J gene TRBJ1-1, with TRBD1 matching over 9 bases. V dropped 5 bases and J dropped 6; count of bases not matched to a gene: 7. This CDR3 spans 14 amino acids. CDR1 is MNHEY and CDR2 is SMNVEV in the germline V gene (reference sequence). The CDR3 here is CASSLDRGIPEAFF. The CDR3 DNA is TGTGCCAGCAGTCTCGACAGGGGGATCCCTGAAGCTTTCTTT.

The chain couples TRBV5-8 to TRBJ2-3, with D unresolved. Germline V gene lookup returns CDR1 SGHTS and CDR2 YDEGEE. Trimming cost V 5 bases and J 2 bases, with 12 bases left between them. The CDR3 totals 14 residues. The CDR3 protein is CASRSYRVTDTQYF. The CDR3 bases are TGTGCCAGCAGGTCGTACAGAGTCACAGATACGCAGTATTTT. The full variable domain, with the rest looked up from reference TRBV5-8 and TRBJ2-3, is EAGVTQSPTHLIKTRGQQATLRCSPISGHTSVYWYQQALGLGLQFLLWYDEGEERNRGNFPPRFSGRQFPNYSSELNVNALELEDSALYLCASRSYRVTDTQYFGPGTRLTVL.

The rearrangement joins TRBV5-1 to TRBJ1-2, with TRBD1 identical over 10 bases. This CDR3 is built from 17 residues. V lost 3 bases to trimming and J lost 6 bases; unmatched junction nucleotides: 14. Germline V gives CDR1 SGHRS, CDR2 YFSETQ. CDR3 protein: CASSSTGQGFNRDGYTF. For the CDR3, the DNA is TGCGCCAGCAGCTCAACGGGACAGGGGTTTAATCGGGATGGCTACACCTTC.

V usage is TRBV7-2 and J usage is TRBJ2-2, with 8 bases that match TRBD1. Trimming at V came to 4 bases and at J to 4 bases, leaving 5 bases not matched to a gene. The CDR3 length is 15 residues. The germline V gene encodes CDR1 SGHTA and CDR2 FQGNSA. The CDR3 bases are TGTGCCAGCAGCTCAAGGACAGGGCCCACCGGGGAGCTGTTTTTT. This codes for CASSSRTGPTGELFF.

The rearrangement links TRBV5-5 to TRBJ1-4; D not certain. This CDR3 region has 16 residues. V dropped 2 bases and J dropped 5 bases, with 16 bases sitting between them. Looked up from germline, CDR1 is SGHKS and CDR2 is YYEKEE (reference sequence). The CDR3 DNA sequence: TGTGCCAGCAGCTTAGGCCCTATGAGGGTAAATGAAAAACTGTTTTTT. As protein: CASSLGPMRVNEKLFF.